This T cell receptor (beta chain) appears in the sequencing data of a study of blood T cell repertoires in COVID-19. V lost 2 bases, J lost 4 bases, and 14 bases lay in between. Germline V gene sequence: CDR1 SGHTA, CDR2 FQGNSA. CDR3 size: 15 residues. The repertoire was sequenced with immunoSEQ multiplex PCR; TCRdb's copy has only in-frame clones and lacks some. This sample yields 100,000 or so clones, of which around 83% are seen a single time; just under 2% belongs to the top ten. This clone has just one count. The chain uses TRBV7-2 and TRBJ1-1, with D possibly being TRBD1 (5 bases). This clonotype originated in an older man with active or convalescent COVID-19. The specimen was peripheral blood. CDR3 coding DNA: TGTGCCAGCAGCTTATGGGAGGGGCGCGTCACTGAAGCTTTCTTT. Translating gives CASSLWEGRVTEAFF.